This T cell receptor (beta chain) was retrieved from a study of T cells in Graves' hyperthyroidism and ophthalmopathy. Study-level findings and limits: Clonotypes that were expanded in thyroid above 0.001 mostly appeared in blood too. The model predicted ophthalmopathy a median around six months before onset.

The CDR3 sequence is 13 residues long. Looked up from germline, CDR1 is SQVTM and CDR2 is ANQGSEA. J lost 4 bases, V lost 4 bases, and 5 bases had no gene match. This clonotype was found many times. Its antigen is unknown. Regions amplified from RNA transcripts were the TCR beta CDR3 regions. In the first-round RT-PCR of the TCR CDR3, the HTBI primer set was used. TCRdb re-derived calls from the multiplex PCR reads in MiXCR, one entry per CDR3 protein. The sample lists about 200,000 distinct CDR3 sequences, approximately 16% seen once, with roughly 55% in the top ten. The rearrangement joins TRBV29-1 to TRBJ2-7; 9 nucleotides line up with TRBD1. Sequencing was done on a sample of blood. The receptor comes from a woman in her 50s with Graves' hyperthyroidism. For the CDR3, the DNA is TGCAGCGTTGCCCCGGGACAGGGTTACGAGCAGTACTTC. Its protein is CSVAPGQGYEQYF.